What follows are 3 T cell receptor beta chains derived from one specimen sequenced in a study of T-cell memory formation after mild COVID-19. TCRdb recomputed calls from the 5' RACE reads with MiXCR, one row per CDR3 protein. In the table there are 50,000 or so distinct CDR3 sequences, 12% of which are singletons. Material: PBMCs or a T cell subset sorted from them (not recorded which). The source of these receptors is a man aged 18 to 35 who had mild COVID-19 (a few samples of this study predate the infection). Cell type and time point are not known.

V is TRBV15 and J is TRBJ1-1, with 8 positions matching TRBD1. This CDR3 has 15 amino acids. V lost 1 base, J lost 4 bases, and 5 bases stayed unmatched. Germline V gene data show CDR1 as LNHNV and CDR2 as YYDKDF (reference sequence). The CDR3 sequence is CATSRVQGAGTEAFF. CDR3 sequence (DNA): TGTGCCACCAGCAGAGTTCAGGGGGCGGGCACTGAAGCTTTCTTT.

This clonotype was observed a few times. The chain employs TRBV12-3 or TRBV12-4 and TRBJ2-1, with 10 bases aligning to TRBD2. CDR3 size: 13 residues. Trimming removed 6 bases from V and 6 bases from J; junction bases left unmatched: 2. This chain's CDR3 is CASRGLASNEQFF. CDR3 nucleotide sequence: TGTGCCAGCAGGGGACTAGCGAGCAATGAGCAGTTCTTC.

This clonotype was found a few times. The chain is built from TRBV6-6 and TRBJ2-7; D may correspond to TRBD1 or TRBD2 (5 bases each). Germline CDR1 MNHNY, CDR2 SVGAGI (reference sequence). The CDR3 is made up of 12 amino acids. Between the trimmed V and J ends, which lost 8 bases and 3 bases, there was a span of 11 bases. CDR3 sequence (DNA): TGTGCCAGCGAGGGGCCGTACTACGAGCAGTACGTC. Translating it yields CASEGPYYEQYV.